The T cell receptor (beta chain) under discussion was sequenced for a study of identical twins. Comments on this clonotype: Its antigen remains unidentified.

Study-wide points: Fewer insertions characterized abundant cord blood beta clonotypes, whereas memory repertoires showed none. With monozygotic twins, out-of-frame TCR alpha sharing exceeded what models estimated.

One entry per CDR3 protein, called by TCRdb with MiXCR from the 5' RACE reads. This table holds under 350,000 distinct CDR3 sequences, around 9.7% found once. These data were likewise used in another study, on yellow fever vaccine responses in identical twins. That report adds: Reportedly, twins' vaccine T cell responses looked partly convergent and partly personalized.

Material for sequencing was CD8+ T cells sorted from blood. This TCR was sampled from a young woman in good health.

DNA for the CDR3: TGTGCCTGGAGTGCGGGGGGGGGTACAGATACGCAGTATTTT. This encodes CAWSAGGGTDTQYF. The rearrangement links TRBV30 to TRBJ2-3; 8 nucleotides agree with TRBD2. This CDR3 contains 14 residues. The V gene's germline CDR1 is GTSNPN and CDR2 SVGIG (reference sequence). The ends lost 1 base at V and 3 bases at J; junction bases unmatched: 3.